This T cell receptor beta chain emerged from a study of blood T cell repertoires in COVID-19 (dated by TCRdb to about 2020). Looking at the study overall: Samples from collaborators originated in the United States, Italy and Spain and spanned both the acute and convalescent phases of COVID-19. Where available, HLA class I and class II types were taken from metadata supplied by the sample provider and were not determined by assay-based typing. Sample metadata almost always included a de-identified subject ID, COVID-19 status, age in years and sex. The prospective study material was composed of cDNA or gDNA derived from T cells, B-cell-depleted T cells, or PBMCs. The dataset comprised deeply sampled blood TCRbeta repertoires from subjects exposed to, actively infected with, or recovered from COVID-19. The repertoires were released in a freely available public database meant as a resource for research on the immune response to SARS-CoV-2. The samples were drawn from the first 160 participants of the ongoing ImmuneRACE study and from 1,254 subjects provided by 6 global collaborators. General findings and caveats noted by the study authors: The quantity of clinical and demographic metadata differed by source and by participant and was supplied without curation.

Collaborating institutions collected whole blood in K2EDTA tubes following their own protocols. For TCRbeta analysis, collaborator samples were shipped as frozen whole blood, as isolated PBMCs, or as DNA extracted from either sample type. On this clone itself: Its antigen is currently not known. Nothing much larger sits one base from this clone, and base qualities are not available.

TCRbeta CDR3 regions were amplified from genomic DNA using the immunoSEQ Assay, a bias-controlled multiplex PCR. On the study's bioinformatics: Within the assay, amplification of reference gene primers was used to estimate how many nucleated cells each sample contained. Sequence reads were collapsed and filtered to measure the absolute abundance of every unique TCRbeta CDR3 rearrangement. For each sample, productive Simpson clonality was calculated as the square root of Simpson's diversity index across productive rearrangements. TCRdb re-hosts the immuneACCESS table, in-frame sequences only. Its copies lack some clones; in the studies checked, an unresolved V gene accounts for under half of them, and the cause for the rest is not known. That table supplies the V and J calls and clone size; D and trimming were determined from the DNA. The sample table shows some 220,000 clones, and around 84% are seen once. The ten largest make up more than 9% of the sample.

The origin of this receptor is a man aged 50-59 years with active or convalescent COVID-19. Source material: peripheral blood.

CDR3 reads: CASRPTPQHGLFF. In nucleotide form, the sequence is TGTGCCAGCAGACCGACTCCCCAACATGGGCTGTTTTTT. In this chain, TRBV2 is recombined with TRBJ2-2; the D gene cannot be resolved reliably. Inclusive of the bounding cysteine and phenylalanine, the CDR3 is 13 residues long. Only the CDR3 DNA stays, 39 bases, in frame from base 1. The trim is 6 bases for V and 13 bases for J, with a gap of 18 bases between the germline ends. Based on the germline V gene, the CDR1 and CDR2 sequences are SNHLY and FYNNEI. Full variable domain (CDR3 extended with the reference TRBV2 and TRBJ2-2 proteins): EPEVTQTPSHQVTQMGQEVILRCVPISNHLYFYWYRQILGQKVEFLVSFYNNEISEKSEIFDDQFSVERPDGSNFTLKIRSTKLEDSAMYFCASRPTPQHGLFFGEGSRLTVL.